These T cell receptor beta chains were read from a single sample in a study of Ad26.COV2.S vaccination and SARS-CoV-2 variants. The method was immunoSEQ multiplex PCR; TCRdb's version includes in-frame clones alone and lacks a portion of them. The sample includes 200,000 to 300,000 clones, 70% to 90% of them seen just once. Source: peripheral blood, taken in a trial of Ad26.COV2.S vaccine versus placebo. Every receptor here comes from a person between 18 and 60 years old who received the Ad26.COV2.S COVID-19 vaccine or a placebo. Each CDR3 is given with its conserved first and last residue. D genes are given only for firm matches. A clone size is listed for some rows: how often the clone was seen (once, few, many), or a class if it is expanded.

v_gene	abundance	len	j_gene	d_gene	CDR3nt	CDR3aa
TRBV9	once	14	TRBJ2-7	-	TGTGCCAGCAGCGTAGAGTCGGGATCCTACGAGCAGTACTTC	CASSVESGSYEQYF
TRBV29-1	-	13	TRBJ2-7	TRBD1	TGCAGCGTTGAGGGGGACAGGGGGTTCGAGCAGTACTTC	CSVEGDRGFEQYF
TRBV18	-	14	TRBJ2-3	-	TGTGCCAGCTCACCAATCGAGAGTACAGATACGCAGTATTTT	CASSPIESTDTQYF
TRBV6-2/TRBV6-3	-	15	TRBJ2-7	TRBD1	TGTGCCAGCAGTTACGTGGCAGGGGGACCCTACGAGCAGTACTTC	CASSYVAGGPYEQYF
TRBV29-1	-	12	TRBJ2-7	-	TGCAGCGTTGTGGGGACCACCTACGAGCAGTACTTC	CSVVGTTYEQYF
TRBV4-2	-	15	TRBJ1-2	-	TGTGCCAGCAGCCAAGAGGGCAGGGAAAACTATGGCTACACCTTC	CASSQEGRENYGYTF
TRBV21-1	-	17	TRBJ2-7	-	TGTGCCAGCAGCAATTTGAGAAGCGGGAGGGCCATGGACGAGCAGTACTTC	CASSNLRSGRAMDEQYF
TRBV27	-	15	TRBJ1-2	-	TGTGCCAGCAGTTTTGTGACCTCCCTCCACTATGGCTACACCTTC	CASSFVTSLHYGYTF
TRBV2	-	11	TRBJ2-7	-	TGTGCCAGCAGCTCCTGGAGCGAGCAGTACTTC	CASSSWSEQYF
TRBV6-2/TRBV6-3	-	16	TRBJ2-2	-	TGTGCCAGCAGTTACCCCCGGGTGGGGGGACCCGGGGAGCTGTTTTTT	CASSYPRVGGPGELFF
TRBV5-1	-	15	TRBJ1-4	-	TGCGCCAGCAGATCCTCGGGGTGGTATAATGAAAAACTGTTTTTT	CASRSSGWYNEKLFF
TRBV7-9	-	15	TRBJ2-3	-	TGTGCCAGCAGCAAGGCCGTAGGGGACACAGATACGCAGTATTTT	CASSKAVGDTDTQYF
TRBV28	-	16	TRBJ2-3	-	TGTGCCAGCAGTTACGGTAGGGCACCTGCCACAGATACGCAGTATTTT	CASSYGRAPATDTQYF
TRBV9	-	13	TRBJ2-1	-	TGTGCCAGCAGCGGAAGGGGGATTGGTGAGCAGTTCTTC	CASSGRGIGEQFF
TRBV21-1	once	17	TRBJ1-5	-	TGTGCCAGCAGGCCCGGGGGAACAGGGGAAAGTAACCAGCCCCAGCATTTT	CASRPGGTGESNQPQHF
TRBV28	-	17	TRBJ2-7	-	TGTGCCAGCAGTTGGTATCCCGGGACGGCCAGGACCTACGAGCAGTACTTC	CASSWYPGTARTYEQYF
TRBV19	-	16	TRBJ2-3	TRBD1	TGTGCCAGTAGTACCCGGGGGACAGGGGCGGCAGATACGCAGTATTTT	CASSTRGTGAADTQYF
TRBV11-2	-	16	TRBJ1-6	-	TGTGCCAGCAGCTTAGACGGCGTCTCCTATAATTCACCCCTCCACTTT	CASSLDGVSYNSPLHF
TRBV10-3	-	14	TRBJ1-6	-	TGTGCCGCCGGAGGGGCAGGAGTTGGATCACCCCTCCACTTT	CAAGGAGVGSPLHF
TRBV19	-	13	TRBJ1-4	-	TGTGCCAGTAGTATACCTACAGGGAGTTTTCCGTTTTTT	CASSIPTGSFPFF
TRBV5-6	-	14	TRBJ1-5	-	TGTGCCAGCAGCTTCCGGCGCCGGGGACAGCCCCAGCATTTT	CASSFRRRGQPQHF
TRBV7-6	-	12	TRBJ2-1	-	TGTGCCAGCAGCTTAGTGTACGGTGAGCAGTTCTTC	CASSLVYGEQFF
TRBV4-3	-	12	TRBJ2-3	-	TGCGCCAGCAGCGGATCCACAGATACGCAGTATTTT	CASSGSTDTQYF
TRBV19	-	19	TRBJ1-2	-	TGTGCCAGTAGTATAGATCATTTAGGGGACCGATCATCTAACTATGGCTACACCTTC	CASSIDHLGDRSSNYGYTF
TRBV5-6	-	15	TRBJ2-1	-	TGTGCCAGCAGCCGGATGGGGGAGCCCTACAATGAGCAGTTCTTC	CASSRMGEPYNEQFF
TRBV11-2	-	14	TRBJ1-4	TRBD1	TGTGCCAGCAGCAAAGACAGGGTTATAGAAAAACTGTTTTTT	CASSKDRVIEKLFF
TRBV18	-	15	TRBJ1-4	-	TGTGCCAGCTCACCTGTGGGGGCGACTAATGAAAAACTGTTTTTT	CASSPVGATNEKLFF
TRBV24-1	-	14	TRBJ2-2	TRBD2	TGTGCCACCTCGGCCGGGGGGGGCACCGGGGAGCTGTTTTTT	CATSAGGGTGELFF
TRBV6-5	-	14	TRBJ2-2	-	TGTGCCAGCAGTTACTTCCGGGGTTCCGGGGAGCTGTTTTTT	CASSYFRGSGELFF
TRBV6-2/TRBV6-3	-	14	TRBJ2-2	-	TGTGCCAGCAGTTACGGTTTCGGCCCCGGGGAGCTGTTTTTT	CASSYGFGPGELFF
TRBV30	few	14	TRBJ2-7	-	TGTGCCTGGAGTGTACAGGGAGTAGGATACGAGCAGTACTTC	CAWSVQGVGYEQYF
TRBV5-4	once	15	TRBJ2-1	TRBD2	TGTGCCAGCAGCACCGGCCTAGCGGGAACAGATGAGCAGTTCTTC	CASSTGLAGTDEQFF
TRBV5-1	-	17	TRBJ2-7	TRBD1	TGCGCCAGCAGCTCCGTCCCGGGACAGGGAATGTTTGTGGAGCAGTACTTC	CASSSVPGQGMFVEQYF
TRBV19	-	13	TRBJ1-1	TRBD1	TGTGCCAGTAGTGAGACAGGGGCGAGGGGGGACTTCTTT	CASSETGARGDFF
TRBV6-6	-	14	TRBJ2-5	TRBD2	TGTGCCAGCATCCTAGCGGGGGGCCAAGAGACCCAGTACTTC	CASILAGGQETQYF
TRBV12-1	once	14	TRBJ1-5	-	TGTGCCAGCAGCTTTGGATTTCAGGCCAACCCCCAGCATTTT	CASSFGFQANPQHF
TRBV30	-	13	TRBJ2-3	-	TGTGCCTGGAGTTCCCAGGGGGGAAATACGCAGTATTTT	CAWSSQGGNTQYF
TRBV4-3	-	16	TRBJ1-2	-	TGCGCCAGCAGCCAAGTGTCCGCCTCCTTGGAATATGGCTACACCTTC	CASSQVSASLEYGYTF
TRBV10-2	-	15	TRBJ2-3	-	TGCGCCAGCAGTGAGTCGCAAGCGTACACAGATACGCAGTATTTT	CASSESQAYTDTQYF